The present entry profiles one T cell receptor beta chain with its context. The antigen remains undetermined. The data derive from a study of shared clonotypes between healthy human individuals. General study results and limits: Clonotypes shared by all four sorted-subset donors had higher generation probabilities than non-shared clonotypes. Four donors shared 4.5% to 6.5% of their naive CD4 clonotypes. It was only blood that was sampled, and tissue repertoires likely differ. At large depth, rarefaction still showed sorted-subset sequencing to be incomplete.

Libraries were prepared by immunoSEQ multiplex PCR; TCRdb keeps only in-frame clonotypes and omits some of them. The sample yields roughly 1,600,000 clones, approximately 98.5% seen once. CDR3 length: 14 amino acids. CDR1 is SGHVS, CDR2 FNYEAQ, per germline. V gave up 0 bases and J gave up 5 bases, with 10 bases separating them. The material sequenced was naive CD4+ T cells sorted from blood. The subset was: CD45RA+ positively selected. The sequence was collected from a young man in good health. The chain has TRBV7-6 and TRBJ2-5; no clear D gene. The CDR3 reads CASSLALGTETQYF. The CDR3 DNA sequence: TGTGCCAGCAGCTTAGCTCTGGGTACGGAGACCCAGTACTTC.